The sample holds one count of the clone carrying this TCR beta chain. Germline V gene lookup returns CDR1 LNHNV and CDR2 YYDKDF (reference sequence). The CDR3 sequence is 16 residues long. Germline trimming cut 0 bases from V and 7 bases from J; bases unmatched to any gene: 9. Original data processing: For nucleated cells, counts were estimated from reference gene primer amplification. TCRdb keeps only in-frame clones here, not all; method: immunoSEQ multiplex PCR. V, J and clone size were drawn from that table, and D and trimming were deduced from the DNA. The data show tens of thousands of clones, 85% to 90% seen once. This entry is derived from a study of blood T cell repertoires in COVID-19. Study-wide context: Specimens from acute and convalescent COVID-19 originated in the United States, Italy and Spain. Nucleic acid was either cDNA or gDNA, and it came from T cells, B-cell-depleted T cells, or PBMCs.

This clonotype was obtained from a woman aged 55-70 years with acute or convalescent COVID-19. The sample taken for sequencing was peripheral blood. The chain is built from TRBV15 and TRBJ1-1; 9 nucleotides match TRBD1. CDR3 residues: CATSRERIGTGNEAFF. In DNA form, the CDR3 reads TGTGCCACCAGCAGAGAGCGAATCGGGACAGGGAATGAAGCTTTCTTT.